This is a list of T cell receptor beta chains from one sample in a study of blood T cells in healthy people across ages. TCRdb re-analysed the 5' RACE reads in MiXCR, keeping a single row per CDR3 protein. The data hold around 710,000 distinct CDR3 sequences, with roughly 41% observed a single time. Sample: blood. Receptors originate from a woman aged 60-75 years in good health. Both conserved end residues are part of each CDR3. Fields, in order: V gene, J gene, D gene, clone size, CDR3 DNA, CDR3 protein. D genes are given only for firm matches. Some rows mark clone size as missing; the rest say once, few, many or name a class of expanded clone.

V: TRBV7-2
J: TRBJ2-3
D: TRBD2
size: NA
DNA: TGTGCCAGCAGCTCAGGACTAGAGGGCACAGATACGCAGTATTTT
CDR3: CASSSGLEGTDTQYF

V: TRBV20-1
J: TRBJ1-2
D: NA
size: NA
DNA: TGCAGCCAAACGGCAGGGAGTGGCTACACCTTC
CDR3: CSQTAGSGYTF

V: TRBV21-1
J: TRBJ2-3
D: NA
size: NA
DNA: TGTGCCAGCAGCAAAGCGCCGGGACTAGCGGTGTCTACGCAGTATTTT
CDR3: CASSKAPGLAVSTQYF

V: TRBV20-1
J: TRBJ1-5
D: TRBD1
size: few
DNA: TGCAGTGCTAGCGGGACAGCTTATAGCAATCAGCCCCAGCATTTT
CDR3: CSASGTAYSNQPQHF

V: TRBV5-1
J: TRBJ1-6
D: TRBD1
size: few
DNA: TGCGCCAGCAGCTTGGCCCGGACAGGGGTTAATTCACCCCTCCACTTT
CDR3: CASSLARTGVNSPLHF

V: TRBV27
J: TRBJ2-7
D: TRBD2
size: NA
DNA: TGTGCCAGCAGTTTATCAGCCCGGGGGGTGGACAATGAGCAGTACTTC
CDR3: CASSLSARGVDNEQYF

V: TRBV6-5
J: TRBJ2-1
D: NA
size: NA
DNA: TGTGCCAGCAGCTCTTGGGACTCCCGAGGGTACAATGAGCAGTTCTTC
CDR3: CASSSWDSRGYNEQFF

V: TRBV10-3
J: TRBJ1-4
D: TRBD1
size: NA
DNA: TGTGCCATCAGTGGGACAGGAAGGGGTGAAAAACTGTTTTTT
CDR3: CAISGTGRGEKLFF

V: TRBV4-2
J: TRBJ1-5
D: NA
size: NA
DNA: TGTGCCAGCAGCCCTAAGGCTGTTGATAGCAATCAGCCCCAGCATTTT
CDR3: CASSPKAVDSNQPQHF

V: TRBV12-3/TRBV12-4
J: TRBJ2-7
D: TRBD2
size: NA
DNA: TGTGCCAGCAGTTTAGGGACTAGCTCCTTCGAGCAGTACTTC
CDR3: CASSLGTSSFEQYF

V: TRBV6-2/TRBV6-3
J: TRBJ2-7
D: TRBD2
size: many
DNA: TGTGCCAGCAGCGGACTAGCGGGGGGAACCTACGAGCAGTACTTC
CDR3: CASSGLAGGTYEQYF

V: TRBV10-3
J: TRBJ2-3
D: TRBD2
size: NA
DNA: TGTGCCATCAGTCAAACAGGGACTAGTTACAGGGAGACAGATACGCAGTATTTT
CDR3: CAISQTGTSYRETDTQYF

V: TRBV20-1
J: TRBJ2-3
D: NA
size: few
DNA: TGCAGTACTGTCCCTAGCACGGATACGCAGTATTTT
CDR3: CSTVPSTDTQYF

V: TRBV9
J: TRBJ1-5
D: NA
size: NA
DNA: TGTGCCAGCAGCGTAGGCAGCGATAGCAATCAGCCCCAGCATTTT
CDR3: CASSVGSDSNQPQHF